The rows below give T cell receptor beta chains drawn from one sample of a study of T cell changes during pregnancy in multiple sclerosis. This table comes from immunoSEQ multiplex PCR, and its TCRdb copy is limited to in-frame clones, with some not included. The sample carries 40,000 to 55,000 clones, under 90% recorded once. The specimen was peripheral blood, collected in the first trimester of pregnancy. Source of these receptors: a female donor in good health, enrolled as a control in a pregnancy study. Both conserved end residues are part of each CDR3. Part of the rows lack a size; the others show once, few, many or a class for expanded clones.

CDR3aa: CASQPDRVPRAEQYF
j_gene: TRBJ2-7
v_gene: TRBV6-1
abundance: -

CDR3aa: CAISPAGLTDTQYF
j_gene: TRBJ2-3
v_gene: TRBV10-3
abundance: once

CDR3aa: CASSSGNTGELFF
j_gene: TRBJ2-2
v_gene: TRBV2
abundance: -

CDR3aa: CASALRGLTEAFF
j_gene: TRBJ1-1
v_gene: TRBV27
abundance: -

CDR3aa: CASSTGGGGSYEQYF
j_gene: TRBJ2-7
v_gene: TRBV11-2
abundance: once

CDR3aa: CASSQQAPTGQGSGNTIYF
j_gene: TRBJ1-3
v_gene: TRBV4-2
abundance: -

CDR3aa: CATSREASGSDEQYF
j_gene: TRBJ2-7
v_gene: TRBV15
abundance: few

CDR3aa: CASARQPNTEAFF
j_gene: TRBJ1-1
v_gene: TRBV7-3
abundance: once

CDR3aa: CASKQAKETQYF
j_gene: TRBJ2-5
v_gene: TRBV28
abundance: -

CDR3aa: CASSEHPQGAGEQYF
j_gene: TRBJ2-7
v_gene: TRBV9
abundance: -

CDR3aa: CASSLRGAGEDEKLFF
j_gene: TRBJ1-4
v_gene: TRBV6-6
abundance: -

CDR3aa: CAVGGLALNEQFF
j_gene: TRBJ2-1
v_gene: TRBV10-3
abundance: -

CDR3aa: CASSPWTDTDTQYF
j_gene: TRBJ2-3
v_gene: TRBV7-7
abundance: -

CDR3aa: CSVEDWAGEQFF
j_gene: TRBJ2-1
v_gene: TRBV29-1
abundance: -

CDR3aa: CASSSQTTNYGYTF
j_gene: TRBJ1-2
v_gene: TRBV7-9
abundance: -